This entry concerns a single TCR beta chain. These data originate in a study of blood T cell repertoires in COVID-19. Study information: Sites across the United States, Italy and Spain contributed samples from acute and convalescent COVID-19. The analysed material was cDNA or gDNA that came from T cells, B-cell-depleted T cells, or PBMCs.

Study processing details: Scientists estimated how many nucleated cells there were by amplifying reference gene primers. Data came from immunoSEQ multiplex PCR; TCRdb stores just in-frame clones and leaves some out. That table supplies the V and J calls and clone size; D and trimming were determined from the DNA. The sample includes 150,000 to 200,000 clones, over 80% seen only once; the top ten take more than 7%. V lost 4 bases, J lost 1 base, and 11 bases lay in between. This CDR3 contains 14 residues. Germline CDR1 reads SGHRS; CDR2 reads YFSETQ. The chain couples TRBV5-1 to TRBJ1-1; the D is unclear. Sequenced sample: peripheral blood. The sequence came from a woman of 80 years or more with active or convalescent COVID-19. The CDR3 nucleotides are TGCGCCAGCAGCGATCCACGGGGGAACACTGAAGCTTTCTTT. Translated, it gives CASSDPRGNTEAFF.